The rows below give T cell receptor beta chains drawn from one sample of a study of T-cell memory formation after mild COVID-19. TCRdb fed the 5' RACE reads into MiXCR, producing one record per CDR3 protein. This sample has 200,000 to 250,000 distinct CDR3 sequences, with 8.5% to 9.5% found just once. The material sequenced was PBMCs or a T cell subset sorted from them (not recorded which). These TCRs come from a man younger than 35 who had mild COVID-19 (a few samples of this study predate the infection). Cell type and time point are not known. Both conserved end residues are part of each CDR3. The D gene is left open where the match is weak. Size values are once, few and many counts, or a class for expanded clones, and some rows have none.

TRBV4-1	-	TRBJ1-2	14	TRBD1	CASSQPDRDYGYTF	TGCGCCAGCAGCCAACCGGACAGGGACTATGGCTACACCTTC
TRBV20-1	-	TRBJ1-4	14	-	CSAPNSATNEKLFF	TGCAGTGCTCCAAACTCTGCAACTAATGAAAAACTGTTTTTT
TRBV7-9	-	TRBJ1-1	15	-	CASSLLGSQTAQAFF	TGTGCCAGCAGCCTGCTAGGATCCCAGACTGCTCAAGCTTTCTTT
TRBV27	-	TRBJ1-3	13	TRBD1	CASSLGQGAAIYF	TGTGCCAGCAGTTTAGGCCAGGGGGCGGCCATATATTTT
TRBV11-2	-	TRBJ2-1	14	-	CASSLRGLNNEQFF	TGTGCCAGCAGCTTGAGAGGTTTGAACAATGAGCAGTTCTTC
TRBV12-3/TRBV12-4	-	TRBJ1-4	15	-	CASRYGARSFEKLFF	TGTGCCAGCAGATACGGGGCCCGTTCTTTTGAAAAACTGTTTTTT
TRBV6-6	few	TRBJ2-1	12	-	CASNSGTEEQFF	TGTGCCAGCAACTCCGGGACTGAGGAGCAGTTCTTC
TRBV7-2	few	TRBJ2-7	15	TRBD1	CASSLAGQGFYEQYF	TGTGCCAGCAGCTTAGCGGGACAGGGGTTCTACGAGCAGTACTTC
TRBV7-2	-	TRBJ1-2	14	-	CASSLLPRDYGYTF	TGTGCCAGCAGCTTACTTCCCCGTGACTACGGCTACACCTTC
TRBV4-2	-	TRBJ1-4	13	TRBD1	CARTDREGEKLFF	TGTGCCAGAACTGACAGGGAGGGCGAAAAACTGTTTTTT
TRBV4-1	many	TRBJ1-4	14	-	CASRNTGKFEKLFF	TGCGCCAGCAGAAATACAGGGAAGTTTGAAAAACTGTTTTTT
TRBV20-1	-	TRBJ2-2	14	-	CSATGTVLTGELFF	TGCAGTGCTACCGGGACGGTTCTCACCGGGGAGCTGTTTTTT
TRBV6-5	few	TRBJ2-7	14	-	CASRRDGSSYEQYF	TGTGCCAGCAGAAGGGACGGGAGCTCCTACGAGCAGTACTTC
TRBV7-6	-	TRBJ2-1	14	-	CASCEDLSYNEQFF	TGTGCCAGCTGCGAGGACCTATCCTACAATGAGCAGTTCTTC
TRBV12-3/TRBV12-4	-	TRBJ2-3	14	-	CASSFIGRTDTQYF	TGTGCCAGCAGTTTTATCGGCCGCACAGATACGCAGTATTTT
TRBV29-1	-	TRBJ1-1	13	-	CSALPGGGTEAFF	TGCAGCGCCCTTCCCGGGGGCGGCACTGAAGCTTTCTTT
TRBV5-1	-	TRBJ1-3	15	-	CASSQGGHSGNTIYF	TGCGCCAGCAGCCAGGGTGGGCACTCTGGAAACACCATATATTTT
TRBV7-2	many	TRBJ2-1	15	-	CASSLDSGTYNEQFF	TGTGCCAGCAGCTTGGATAGCGGCACCTACAATGAGCAGTTCTTC
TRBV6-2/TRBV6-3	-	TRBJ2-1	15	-	CASSPSMSSYNEQFF	TGTGCCAGCAGTCCAAGTATGAGCTCCTACAATGAGCAGTTCTTC
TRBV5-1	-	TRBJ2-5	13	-	CASSPPWGETQYF	TGCGCCAGCAGCCCCCCCTGGGGGGAGACCCAGTACTTC
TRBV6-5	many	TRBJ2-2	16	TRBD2	CASSRPSGGLSGELFF	TGTGCCAGCAGCCGACCTAGCGGGGGTCTCTCCGGGGAGCTGTTTTTT
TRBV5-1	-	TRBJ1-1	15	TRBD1	CASGRLQGARTEAFF	TGCGCCAGTGGCCGCTTACAGGGGGCGCGAACTGAAGCTTTCTTT
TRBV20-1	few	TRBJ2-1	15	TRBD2	CSARAPGGRYNEQFF	TGCAGTGCTAGGGCCCCGGGAGGTCGGTACAATGAGCAGTTCTTC
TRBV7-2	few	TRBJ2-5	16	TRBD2	CASTRPGLAGGETQYF	TGTGCCAGCACCCGACCGGGACTAGCGGGGGGGGAGACCCAGTACTTC
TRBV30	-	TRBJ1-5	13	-	CAWSPTAPEPQHF	TGTGCCTGGAGCCCGACCGCCCCGGAGCCCCAGCATTTT
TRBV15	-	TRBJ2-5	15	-	CATSRATGILETQYF	TGTGCCACCAGCAGAGCCACCGGGATTCTGGAGACCCAGTACTTC
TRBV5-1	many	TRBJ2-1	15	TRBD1	CASSLPGQGYNEQFF	TGCGCCAGCAGCTTGCCGGGACAGGGCTACAATGAGCAGTTCTTC
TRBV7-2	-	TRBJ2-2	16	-	CASSTRPGFGTGELFF	TGTGCCAGCAGCACACGTCCGGGGTTCGGCACCGGGGAGCTGTTTTTT
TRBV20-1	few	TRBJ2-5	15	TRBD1	CSARVRPGQQETQYF	TGCAGTGCTAGAGTGCGACCGGGACAGCAAGAGACCCAGTACTTC
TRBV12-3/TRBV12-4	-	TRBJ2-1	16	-	CASIPGLRSSYNEQFF	TGTGCCAGCATACCGGGACTCCGATCGTCCTACAATGAGCAGTTCTTC
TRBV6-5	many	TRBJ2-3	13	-	CASSYPSTDTQYF	TGTGCCAGCAGTTATCCCAGCACAGATACGCAGTATTTT
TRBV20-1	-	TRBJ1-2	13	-	CSVPGKDNYGYTF	TGCAGTGTCCCGGGGAAGGATAACTATGGCTACACCTTC
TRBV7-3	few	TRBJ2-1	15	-	CASSLGGGGLNEQFF	TGTGCCAGCAGCTTAGGAGGGGGGGGACTTAACGAGCAGTTCTTC
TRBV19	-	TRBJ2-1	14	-	CASNVGGPHNEQFF	TGTGCCAGTAATGTAGGCGGGCCGCACAATGAGCAGTTCTTC
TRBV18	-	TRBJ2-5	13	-	CASTQTAQETQYF	TGTGCCAGCACGCAGACAGCGCAAGAGACCCAGTACTTC
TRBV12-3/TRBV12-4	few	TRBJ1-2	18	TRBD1	CASGRDWPVRGKDYGYTF	TGTGCCAGCGGTCGGGATTGGCCAGTCAGGGGGAAGGACTATGGCTACACCTTC
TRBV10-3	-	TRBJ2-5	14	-	CAISGSGAEETQYF	TGTGCCATCAGCGGATCCGGGGCCGAAGAGACCCAGTACTTC
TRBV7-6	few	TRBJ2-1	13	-	CASSDYRNFGQFF	TGTGCCAGCAGCGACTACAGGAATTTTGGGCAGTTCTTC
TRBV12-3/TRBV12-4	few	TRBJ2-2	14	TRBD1	CASGQGLGTGELFF	TGTGCCAGCGGACAGGGGTTAGGCACCGGGGAGCTGTTTTTT
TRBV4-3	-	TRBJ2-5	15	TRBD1	CASSQTGSSGETQYF	TGCGCCAGCAGCCAGACAGGGTCCTCCGGGGAGACCCAGTACTTC
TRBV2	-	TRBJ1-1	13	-	CASSEGRGTEAFF	TGTGCCAGCAGCGAGGGCCGGGGCACTGAAGCTTTCTTT
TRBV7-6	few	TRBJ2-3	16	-	CASSLSGPGSADTQYF	TGTGCCAGCAGCCTCTCAGGGCCAGGGAGCGCAGATACGCAGTATTTT
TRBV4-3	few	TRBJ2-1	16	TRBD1	CASSQEPGGVKNEQFF	TGCGCCAGCAGCCAAGAGCCAGGGGGCGTCAAGAATGAGCAGTTCTTC
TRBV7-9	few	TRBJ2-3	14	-	CASAGRPAEDTQYF	TGTGCCAGTGCGGGAAGGCCTGCAGAAGATACGCAGTATTTT
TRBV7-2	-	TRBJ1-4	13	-	CASSMGLNEKLFF	TGTGCCAGCAGCATGGGCCTTAATGAAAAACTGTTTTTT
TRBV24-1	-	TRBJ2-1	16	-	CATSDWDLGGYNEQFF	TGTGCCACCAGTGATTGGGACCTAGGTGGCTACAATGAGCAGTTCTTC
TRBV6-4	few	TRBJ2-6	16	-	CASSDVGGSGANVLTF	TGTGCCAGCAGTGACGTGGGGGGATCTGGGGCCAACGTCCTGACTTTC
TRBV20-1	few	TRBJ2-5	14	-	CSASPRDQGETQYF	TGCAGTGCTAGCCCCCGGGACCAAGGAGAGACCCAGTACTTC
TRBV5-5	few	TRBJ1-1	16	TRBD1	CASRLIPGTVNTEAFF	TGTGCCAGCAGGCTCATTCCCGGGACAGTGAACACTGAAGCTTTCTTT
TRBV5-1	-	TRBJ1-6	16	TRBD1	CASSLEGGAFNSPLHF	TGCGCCAGCAGCTTGGAAGGGGGCGCGTTCAATTCACCCCTCCACTTT
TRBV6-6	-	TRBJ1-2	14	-	CASNKRGGEYGYTF	TGTGCCAGCAACAAACGCGGGGGGGAATATGGCTACACCTTC
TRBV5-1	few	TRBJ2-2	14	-	CASSRELTTGELFF	TGCGCCAGCAGCAGGGAGCTGACAACCGGGGAGCTGTTTTTT
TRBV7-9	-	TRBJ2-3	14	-	CASSGEGSTDTQYF	TGTGCCAGCAGCGGAGAGGGGAGTACAGATACGCAGTATTTT
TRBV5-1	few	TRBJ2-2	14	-	CASSFGVTTGELFF	TGCGCCAGCAGCTTCGGGGTTACCACCGGGGAGCTGTTTTTT
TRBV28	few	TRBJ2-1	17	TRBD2	CASRRMSGGRSYNEQFF	TGTGCCAGCAGGCGGATGAGCGGGGGGCGCTCCTACAATGAGCAGTTCTTC
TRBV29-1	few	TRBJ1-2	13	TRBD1	CSARDSEGYGYTF	TGCAGCGCCCGGGACAGTGAGGGCTATGGCTACACCTTC
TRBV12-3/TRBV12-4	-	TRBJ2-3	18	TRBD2	CASSRTSGGPASTDTQYF	TGTGCCAGCAGTCGGACTAGCGGGGGGCCGGCTAGCACAGATACGCAGTATTTT
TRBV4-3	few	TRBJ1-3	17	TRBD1	CASSQDGTGIAGNTIYF	TGCGCCAGCAGCCAAGATGGGACAGGGATTGCCGGAAACACCATATATTTT
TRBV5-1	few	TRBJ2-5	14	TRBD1	CASRTRGQGETQYF	TGCGCCAGCAGGACAAGGGGGCAGGGGGAGACCCAGTACTTC
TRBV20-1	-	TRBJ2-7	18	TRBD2	CSPPTIGASGGTYYEQYF	TGCAGTCCCCCGACCATCGGGGCTAGCGGGGGAACCTACTACGAGCAGTACTTC